This TCR beta chain was identified during a study of blood T cell repertoires in COVID-19. While infection was still active, Seattle patients were enrolled and then followed longitudinally. The repertoire was sequenced with immunoSEQ multiplex PCR; TCRdb's copy has only in-frame clones and lacks some. This sample carries about 95,000 clones, around 86% of them seen once, and the ten largest clones take about 4.9%. This sequence was found in a man aged 55-75 years with COVID-19, enrolled during active disease. Sequencing used peripheral blood.

The CDR3 bases are TGCGCCAGCAGCTTAGTAGGGCAGAGGGACTATGGCTACACCTTC. Encoded protein: CASSLVGQRDYGYTF. V and J are TRBV5-1 and TRBJ1-2, with D unclear. Trimming pared 2 bases from V and 3 bases from J, leaving 14 bases between. Germline values: CDR1 SGHRS, CDR2 YFSETQ. The CDR3 loop spans 15 amino acids. Full variable domain (missing parts from reference TRBV5-1 and TRBJ1-2): KAGVTQTPRYLIKTRGQQVTLSCSPISGHRSVSWYQQTPGQGLQFLFEYFSETQRNKGNFPGRFSGRQFSNSRSEMNVSTLELGDSALYLCASSLVGQRDYGYTFGSGTRLTVV.